This T cell receptor (beta chain) was recorded in a study of blood T cell repertoires in COVID-19. Per the authors' pipeline: Reference gene primer amplification yielded estimated nucleated cell counts. The data were produced by immunoSEQ multiplex PCR, yet TCRdb's version contains in-frame clones alone and is incomplete. The V and J calls and clone size are taken from that table; D and trimming were inferred from the DNA. The sample consists of nearly 250,000 clones, about 82% of them appearing once. A Seattle source enrolled patients during active infection and followed them longitudinally. The CDR3 runs to 15 residues. With 1 base removed from V and 0 bases from J, the gap between germline ends came to 7 bases. The V gene's germline CDR1 is SGDLS and CDR2 YYNGEE.

The clonotype originates from a woman older than 75 with COVID-19, enrolled during active disease. Sequencing input: peripheral blood. The rearrangement uses TRBV9 and TRBJ1-4, with D possibly being TRBD1 (6 bases). Here the CDR3 DNA reads TGTGCCAGCAGCGTAAGGGGGACAACTAATGAAAAACTGTTTTTT. It specifies CASSVRGTTNEKLFF.